These 27 T cell receptor beta chains originate from one sample sequenced in a study of untreated major depressive disorder. Data came from immunoSEQ multiplex PCR; TCRdb stores just in-frame clones and leaves some out. Of approximately 20,000 clones in the sample, just under 95% were seen once. The sequenced sample consisted of CD4+ T cells from PBMCs. The receptors derive from a man aged 30 to 45 in good health.

The chain uses TRBV7-2 and TRBJ2-2, with D possibly TRBD2 on 5 matching bases. The V end lost 4 bases, the J end lost 4 bases, and 10 bases lay between the germline ends. The CDR3 covers 14 residues. CDR1 and CDR2 (germline): SGHTA, FQGNSA. Here the CDR3 reads CASSSLAVTGELFF. CDR3 coding DNA: TGTGCCAGCAGCTCCCTAGCTGTCACCGGGGAGCTGTTTTTT.

This sequence joins TRBV9 and TRBJ2-7; 11 bases match TRBD2. This CDR3 has 16 residues. The germline V gene has CDR1 SGDLS and CDR2 YYNGEE. V gave up 3 bases and J gave up 0 bases; unmatched junction bases: 5. The CDR3 here is CASSASTSGTSYEQYF. DNA of the CDR3: TGTGCCAGCAGCGCGTCGACTAGCGGGACCTCCTACGAGCAGTACTTC.

The chain recombines TRBV30 with TRBJ1-3; 8 bases line up with TRBD1. V lost 8 bases and J lost 8; bases outside the gene matches: 11. The CDR3 contains 13 residues. CDR1 is GTSNPN, CDR2 SVGIG, per germline (reference sequence). CDR3 region: CALDRAVSDTIYF. CDR3 DNA sequence: TGTGCCCTGGACAGGGCGGTCTCGGACACCATATATTTT. The entire variable domain, with the rest obtained from reference TRBV30 and TRBJ1-3, is as follows: SQTIHQWPATLVQPVGSPLSLECTVEGTSNPNLYWYRQAAGRGLQLLFYSVGIGQISSEVPQNLSASRPQDRQFILSSKKLLLSDSGFYLCALDRAVSDTIYFGEGSWLTVV.

The genes are TRBV29-1 and TRBJ2-7; 14 nucleotides match TRBD2. Per germline, CDR1 SQVTM and CDR2 ANQGSEA. This CDR3 has 16 residues. Losses at the gene ends were 7 bases for V and 6 bases for J; bases not matched to a gene: 14. The CDR3 loop reads CSASTGTSGRLVEQYF. In DNA, the CDR3 is TGCAGCGCCTCAACCGGGACTAGCGGGAGATTAGTCGAGCAGTACTTC.

The rearrangement joins TRBV6-5 to TRBJ1-2; the D is unclear. The CDR3 is 15 amino acids. Germline-derived CDR1 and CDR2 are MNHEY and SVGAGI. Trimming pared 3 bases from V and 2 bases from J, leaving 13 bases between. CDR3: CASSYTSQKNYGYTF. The CDR3 DNA follows: TGTGCCAGCAGTTATACCAGTCAGAAGAACTATGGCTACACCTTC.

V is TRBV27 and J is TRBJ1-1; D perhaps matches TRBD1 (6 bases). The CDR3 has 15 residues. The germline CDR1 and CDR2 sequences are MNHEY and SMNVEV (reference sequence). V was shortened by 2 bases and J by 4 bases, with 14 bases between the two germline ends. The CDR3 DNA is TGTGCCAGCAGTTTAGGGGGCTGGAGGGGCACTGAAGCTTTCTTT. Its translation is CASSLGGWRGTEAFF.

This chain joins TRBV4-1 and TRBJ2-5; possibly TRBD2 for D (6 bases). This CDR3 is 18 amino acids long. Germline assignment: CDR1 MGHRA and CDR2 YSYEKL. V dropped 4 bases and J dropped 2 bases, with 23 bases sitting between them. This CDR3 is CASSPRLGLGGPQETQYF. The CDR3 DNA follows: TGCGCCAGCAGCCCCCGTCTGGGACTCGGGGGTCCACAAGAGACCCAGTACTTC.

This clone was seen only a few times. The J gene is TRBJ2-7, the V gene TRBV18; D is unresolved. This CDR3 spans 14 amino acids. CDR1 and CDR2 (germline): KGHSH, LQKENI. Trimming took off 4 bases at V and 0 bases at J, with 10 bases between the two ends. CDR3 region: CASSLHPGSYEQYF. In DNA form, the CDR3 reads TGTGCCAGCTCACTCCACCCGGGCTCCTACGAGCAGTACTTC.

This CDR3 is CSSREVYNEQFF. The CDR3 DNA is TGCAGCTCCCGCGAAGTATACAATGAGCAGTTCTTC. The genes are TRBV29-1 and TRBJ2-1; D gene uncertain. V was shortened by 8 bases and J by 4 bases, with 12 bases between the two germline ends. This CDR3 is built from 12 residues. CDR1 and CDR2 (germline): SQVTM, ANQGSEA.

V is TRBV6-1 and J is TRBJ1-2, with D unclear. V lost 10 bases, J lost 5 bases, and 17 bases lay in between. Germline loops: CDR1 MNHNS, CDR2 SASEGT. The CDR3 is 13 residues long. The CDR3 region has the DNA TGTGCCACCCTTTACCGGAGGGAATATGGCTACACCTTC. It encodes CATLYRREYGYTF.

The V gene is TRBV20-1, the J gene TRBJ2-7; D remains unclear. Germline CDR1 reads DFQATT; CDR2 reads SNEGSKA (reference sequence). Trimming removed 8 bases at V and 2 bases at J, with 10 bases between. The CDR3 covers 11 residues. As DNA, the CDR3 is TGCAGTCCCAAATTGGCCTACGAGCAGTACTTC. Translation gives CSPKLAYEQYF.

The gene calls are TRBV4-3 and TRBJ2-7; D gene uncertain. V gave up 0 bases and J gave up 3 bases, with 9 bases separating them. The CDR3 contains 14 residues. In germline, CDR1 is LGHNA, CDR2 YSLEER. The CDR3 sequence is CASSQEAGSYEQYF. DNA of the CDR3: TGCGCCAGCAGCCAAGAGGCAGGAAGCTACGAGCAGTACTTC.

This chain uses TRBV29-1 with TRBJ1-3; D unclear. V lost 5 bases and J 1 base, leaving 18 bases between the germline ends. Germline assignment: CDR1 SQVTM and CDR2 ANQGSEA. The CDR3 contains 16 residues. The DNA of the CDR3 is TGCAGCGTTCACGGGGTTATGGAAGCATCTGGAAACACCATATATTTT. This translates into CSVHGVMEASGNTIYF.

This chain links TRBV4-1 with TRBJ1-1, with a possible D match to TRBD1 (6 bases). Germline values: CDR1 MGHRA, CDR2 YSYEKL. Trimming pared 1 base from V and 2 bases from J, leaving 11 bases between. The CDR3 extends over 15 amino acids. DNA of the CDR3: TGCGCCAGCAGCCAAGTCGGGACACTAAACACTGAAGCTTTCTTT. It encodes CASSQVGTLNTEAFF.

The rearrangement links TRBV5-4 to TRBJ1-2; tentatively, D is TRBD1 (5 bases). Germline assignment: CDR1 SGHNT and CDR2 YYREEE (reference sequence). This CDR3 comprises 12 residues. The ends were cut back, 4 bases at V and 5 bases at J, with 9 bases in the middle. The DNA for the CDR3 is TGTGCCAGCAGCCTCGACAGATATGGCTACACCTTC. Its protein is CASSLDRYGYTF.

The chain couples TRBV5-1 to TRBJ2-5; D not resolved. The CDR3 extends over 15 amino acids. Trimming took 4 bases from V and 4 from J, leaving 17 bases between them. The germline CDR1 and CDR2 sequences are SGHRS and YFSETQ. The CDR3 spells CASSIVRVGGETQYF. CDR3 DNA sequence: TGCGCCAGCAGCATAGTCCGGGTGGGCGGAGAGACCCAGTACTTC. The variable domain in full, with the rest retrieved from reference TRBV5-1 and TRBJ2-5, is KAGVTQTPRYLIKTRGQQVTLSCSPISGHRSVSWYQQTPGQGLQFLFEYFSETQRNKGNFPGRFSGRQFSNSRSEMNVSTLELGDSALYLCASSIVRVGGETQYFGPGTRLLVL.

The gene calls are TRBV19 and TRBJ2-7, with D perhaps given as TRBD1 or TRBD2 (5 bases each). CDR3 length: 14 residues. Trimming took 7 bases from V and 4 from J, leaving 17 bases between them. Looked up from germline, CDR1 is LNHDA and CDR2 is SQIVND (reference sequence). In DNA form, the CDR3 reads TGTGCCAGTAAGGAGGTGGCAGGGATGTACGAGCAGTACTTC. Its translation is CASKEVAGMYEQYF.

This chain links TRBV7-9 with TRBJ2-7, with TRBD1 matching over 8 bases. Per the germline V gene, CDR1 is SEHNR and CDR2 is FQNEAQ (reference sequence). This CDR3 has 13 residues. The ends lost 8 bases at V and 7 bases at J; junction bases unmatched: 10. Here the CDR3 reads CASQGGQDWEQYF. The CDR3 nucleotides are TGTGCCAGCCAAGGGGGACAGGACTGGGAGCAGTACTTC.

This clone was counted a few times. The chain recombines TRBV2 with TRBJ1-5; 8 nucleotides align to TRBD1. CDR1 is SNHLY, CDR2 FYNNEI, per germline. V lost 6 bases to trimming and J lost 6 bases; unmatched junction nucleotides: 7. This CDR3 spans 14 amino acids. The CDR3 nucleotides are TGTGCCAGCAGGGGGCAGGGGGCTTTTCAGCCCCAGCATTTT. Its protein product is CASRGQGAFQPQHF.

The chain employs TRBV15 and TRBJ1-2; 9 bases match TRBD1. From germline, CDR1 is LNHNV and CDR2 YYDKDF (reference sequence). CDR3 length equals 15 residues. The J segment lost 4 bases and the V segment lost 5 bases, leaving 8 bases of the junction unmatched. The CDR3 here is CATSPRPTGGYGYTF. CDR3 DNA: TGTGCCACCAGCCCTCGACCGACAGGGGGCTATGGCTACACCTTC. The variable domain in full, completed from reference TRBV15 and TRBJ1-2, reads DAMVIQNPRYQVTQFGKPVTLSCSQTLNHNVMYWYQQKSSQAPKLLFHYYDKDFNNEADTPDNFQSRRPNTSFCFLDIRSPGLGDTAMYLCATSPRPTGGYGYTFGSGTRLTVV.

This clone is a singleton in its sample. This rearrangement joins TRBV4-3 to TRBJ2-3, with TRBD2 matching 11 bases. The trim removed 6 bases at V and 2 bases at J, leaving 4 bases unmatched. Looked up from germline, CDR1 is LGHNA and CDR2 is YSLEER. This CDR3 comprises 15 residues. CDR3 bases: TGCGCCAGCAGATCGACTAGCGGGGCCACAGATACGCAGTATTTT. This gives the protein CASRSTSGATDTQYF.

The genes are TRBV7-9 and TRBJ1-5; 8 positions agree with TRBD1. The V gene's germline CDR1 is SEHNR and CDR2 FQNEAQ (reference sequence). This CDR3 is 15 amino acids long. V dropped 5 bases and J dropped 5; count of bases not matched to a gene: 8. The CDR3 DNA sequence: TGTGCCAGCAGCCTATTTGACAGGGGTGATCAGCCCCAGCATTTT. It encodes CASSLFDRGDQPQHF.

The chain uses TRBV27 and TRBJ1-2; TRBD1 is a possible D gene (5 bases). With 4 bases removed from V and 8 bases from J, the gap between germline ends came to 23 bases. The CDR3 extends over 16 amino acids. In germline, CDR1 is MNHEY, CDR2 SMNVEV (reference sequence). CDR3 sequence reads: CASSSLGLGPGRGYTF. Here the CDR3 DNA reads TGTGCCAGCAGTTCCCTCGGTCTGGGACCGGGAAGGGGCTACACCTTC.

This clone has just a few counts. The chain combines TRBV7-2 with TRBJ2-7; 7 positions match TRBD2. CDR1 is SGHTA, CDR2 FQGNSA, per germline. V trimming: 1 base; J trimming: 0 bases; junction bases outside the gene matches: 6. CDR3 length equals 16 residues. The CDR3 sequence is CASSLGYGGGSYEQYF. In nucleotides, the CDR3 is TGTGCCAGCAGCTTAGGTTACGGCGGGGGCTCCTACGAGCAGTACTTC.

This rearrangement joins TRBV9 to TRBJ2-7; TRBD1 aligns across 12 bases. The CDR3 runs 14 residues. The V gene end was trimmed by 4 bases and the J gene end by 7 bases; junction bases not matched to a gene: 6. Germline-derived CDR1 and CDR2 are SGDLS and YYNGEE. CDR3 sequence (DNA): TGTGCCAGCAGCTTGGGGACAGGGGGCGGGGAGCAGTACTTC. Protein product: CASSLGTGGGEQYF.

V gene TRBV29-1 combines with J gene TRBJ2-7, with D tentatively TRBD1 (5 bases). The ends were cut back, 4 bases at V and 1 base at J, with 5 bases in the middle. The germline CDR1 and CDR2 sequences are SQVTM and ANQGSEA. This CDR3 spans 11 amino acids. Written as DNA, the CDR3 is TGCAGCGTTGGACAGTCCTACGAGCAGTACTTC. Translated, it gives CSVGQSYEQYF.

The chain employs TRBV19 and TRBJ1-1; D is possibly TRBD1 (5 bases). This CDR3 has 13 amino acids. V lost 2 bases to trimming and J lost 11 bases, with 15 bases between them. CDR1 is LNHDA, CDR2 SQIVND, per germline (reference sequence). CDR3 sequence (DNA): TGTGCCAGTAGTATATCCACCCGGGGACGGGCTTTCTTT. This codes for CASSISTRGRAFF.